The clone carrying this T cell receptor beta chain has at least ten counts. Its antigen is still unknown. MiXCR, applied by TCRdb to the reads, yields one record per CDR3 protein. The repertoire consists of under 350,000 distinct CDR3 sequences, with around 20% occurring once and the leading ten covering approximately 19%. The source of the sample is a study of T cell repertoires in cytomegalovirus infection. Background on the study: In the study, CMV epitopes included recently identified HLA-C-restricted and well-studied HLA-B-restricted ones. Public signatures in TCR beta pointed to CMV infection and matching HLA type. Findings of the study overall: Within the response measured ex vivo, HLA-C-restricted CMV-specific TCR beta clonotypes were dominant. People with CMV and the relevant HLA were identified by cumulative public TCR beta family frequency.

The CDR3 extends over 15 amino acids. Unmatched junction bases numbered 3, after V lost 0 bases and J lost 7 bases. Germline V CDR1 and CDR2: LGHNA, YNFKEQ. This specimen was cultured PBMCs, taken from culture after CMV antigen stimulation. The source of this sequence is a human donor in good health (CMV status not recorded). Some clones in this sample may be carry-over from other donors' samples. The chain employs TRBV4-2 and TRBJ1-2; the match to TRBD1 covers 12 bases. DNA of the CDR3: TGTGCCAGCAGCCAAGATCGGGACAGGGGGCCTGGCTACACCTTC. Amino acids: CASSQDRDRGPGYTF.